A single sample gave rise to the 14 T cell receptor beta chains below, sequenced in a study of blood T cell repertoires in COVID-19. Libraries were prepared by immunoSEQ multiplex PCR; TCRdb keeps only in-frame clonotypes and omits some of them. The top ten clones hold less than 3% of a sample with 270,000 or so clones, about 76% of them seen once. The sequenced sample was peripheral blood. These receptors came from a woman aged 55-69 years with active or convalescent COVID-19.

This sequence joins TRBV10-3 and TRBJ2-3, with 7 bases identical to TRBD2. The CDR3 covers 15 residues. V shed 6 bases, J shed 0 bases, and the junction held 6 bases outside the gene matches. Germline V gene data show CDR1 as ENHRY and CDR2 as SYGVKD. CDR3 loop: CAISSSGASTDTQYF. The CDR3 nucleotides are TGTGCCATCAGCTCGAGCGGGGCAAGCACAGATACGCAGTATTTT.

The chain joins TRBV6-6 to TRBJ1-6; D is unresolved. The germline CDR1 and CDR2 sequences are MNHNY and SVGAGI (reference sequence). V lost 0 bases, J lost 4 bases, and 10 bases lay in between. CDR3 size: 16 residues. CDR3 sequence reads: CASSYSLVDYNSPLHF. As DNA, the CDR3 is TGTGCCAGCAGTTACTCGTTAGTCGATTATAATTCACCCCTCCACTTT.

The chain joins TRBV4-1 to TRBJ2-7; weak D call: TRBD1 (6 bases). This CDR3 region has 16 residues. CDR1 is MGHRA and CDR2 is YSYEKL in the germline V gene. V shed 1 base and J shed 3 bases, with 16 bases lying between them. The CDR3 DNA reads as TGCGCCAGCAGCCAAGCATCGCCCTCCAGGGGCTACGAGCAGTACTTC. Its translation is CASSQASPSRGYEQYF.

This chain links TRBV6-4 with TRBJ1-3; TRBD1 matches 8 bases. The CDR3 length is 18 residues. Germline V CDR1 and CDR2: MRHNA, SNTAGT. V lost 11 bases, J lost 3 bases, and 21 bases stayed unmatched. CDR3 in DNA: TGTGCCGTCCCTGATGTTGGGACAGGCACCAAATATGGAAACACCATATATTTT. It translates to CAVPDVGTGTKYGNTIYF.

The rearrangement joins TRBV7-2 to TRBJ2-7; D possibly corresponds to TRBD1 (5 bases). Germline-derived CDR1 and CDR2 are SGHTA and FQGNSA. The CDR3 covers 14 residues. V was trimmed by 1 base and J by 3 bases, leaving 10 bases between them. CDR3: CASSLGQGVYEQYF. The CDR3 DNA reads TGTGCCAGCAGCTTAGGTCAGGGCGTCTACGAGCAGTACTTC.

This chain uses TRBV2 with TRBJ1-1; D is undetermined. V was pared by 5 bases and J by 4 bases, with 8 bases between. The CDR3 runs 12 residues. CDR1 SNHLY and CDR2 FYNNEI come from the germline V gene. The CDR3, as DNA: TGTGCCAGCAGTCGGGTAACCACTGAAGCTTTCTTT. This sequence encodes CASSRVTTEAFF.

The chain couples TRBV2 to TRBJ2-4; no firm D call. The CDR3 spans 16 residues. V was trimmed by 3 bases and J by 0 bases, leaving 12 bases between them. Per the germline V gene, CDR1 is SNHLY and CDR2 is FYNNEI. Here the CDR3 reads CASSDVNELAKNIQYF. CDR3 nucleotides: TGTGCCAGCAGTGATGTAAACGAACTAGCCAAAAACATTCAGTACTTC. Combining the CDR3 with reference TRBV2 and TRBJ2-4 gives the whole variable domain EPEVTQTPSHQVTQMGQEVILRCVPISNHLYFYWYRQILGQKVEFLVSFYNNEISEKSEIFDDQFSVERPDGSNFTLKIRSTKLEDSAMYFCASSDVNELAKNIQYFGAGTRLSVL.

The chain links TRBV19 to TRBJ2-7, with D tentatively TRBD2 (7 bases). The V end lost 5 bases, the J end lost 0 bases, and 20 bases lay between the germline ends. The germline V gene encodes CDR1 LNHDA and CDR2 SQIVND (reference sequence). The CDR3 sequence is 17 residues long. This CDR3 is CASSGGGIRPSSYEQYF. The CDR3, as DNA: TGTGCCAGTAGTGGGGGGGGCATCCGCCCTAGCTCCTACGAGCAGTACTTC. Full variable domain (rest looked up from reference TRBV19 and TRBJ2-7): DGGITQSPKYLFRKEGQNVTLSCEQNLNHDAMYWYRQDPGQGLRLIYYSQIVNDFQKGDIAEGYSVSREKKESFPLTVTSAQKNPTAFYLCASSGGGIRPSSYEQYFGPGTRLTVT.

This rearrangement joins TRBV13 to TRBJ2-3; 12 bases align to TRBD2. Germline V CDR1 and CDR2: PRHDT, FYEKMQ (reference sequence). With 4 bases clipped from V and 4 bases from J, the junction kept 6 bases outside the gene matches. There are 16 residues in the CDR3. This CDR3 is CASSSPSGGAPDTQYF. The CDR3 DNA follows: TGTGCCAGCAGCTCTCCTAGCGGGGGGGCCCCAGATACGCAGTATTTT. Full variable domain (missing parts from reference TRBV13 and TRBJ2-3): AAGVIQSPRHLIKEKRETATLKCYPIPRHDTVYWYQQGPGQDPQFLISFYEKMQSDKGSIPDRFSAQQFSDYHSELNMSSLELGDSALYFCASSSPSGGAPDTQYFGPGTRLTVL.

This chain joins TRBV3-1 (or the pseudogene TRBV3-2) and TRBJ2-5; 8 bases map to TRBD2. The CDR3 consists of 14 residues. Germline CDR1 LGHDT, CDR2 YNNKEL (reference sequence). The J segment lost 5 bases and the V segment lost 4 bases, leaving 6 bases of the junction unmatched. As DNA, the CDR3 is TGTGCCAGCAGCCCGAGCGGGGGTAGGGAGACCCAGTACTTC. Protein: CASSPSGGRETQYF.

The chain carries TRBV27 and TRBJ1-2, with TRBD1 identical over 9 bases. V shed 0 bases, J shed 4 bases, and the junction held 3 bases outside the gene matches. Germline V gene lookup returns CDR1 MNHEY and CDR2 SMNVEV (reference sequence). This CDR3 is built from 15 residues. DNA of the CDR3: TGTGCCAGCAGTTTATCGACAGGGGGTGGCTATGGCTACACCTTC. This codes for CASSLSTGGGYGYTF.

This chain's CDR3 is CASSETSGGYNEQFF. The CDR3 DNA is TGTGCCAGCAGTGAGACTAGCGGGGGCTACAATGAGCAGTTCTTC. The chain links TRBV6-6 to TRBJ2-1; 12 bases are a match to TRBD2. The germline CDR1 and CDR2 sequences are MNHNY and SVGAGI (reference sequence). There are 15 residues in the CDR3. Trimming removed 5 bases from V and 3 bases from J; junction bases left unmatched: 2.

The V gene is TRBV28, the J gene TRBJ1-3; 9 bases line up with TRBD1. J was trimmed by 3 bases and V by 5 bases; bases with no gene match: 11. Per germline, CDR1 MDHEN and CDR2 SYDVKM. The CDR3 is made up of 17 amino acids. The CDR3 DNA reads TGTGCCAGCAGTACTAGGGACAGGGAGTTGGGTGGAAACACCATATATTTT. Translation gives CASSTRDRELGGNTIYF. Full variable domain (rest looked up from reference TRBV28 and TRBJ1-3): DVKVTQSSRYLVKRTGEKVFLECVQDMDHENMFWYRQDPGLGLRLIYFSYDVKMKEKGDIPEGYSVSREKKERFSLILESASTNQTSMYLCASSTRDRELGGNTIYFGEGSWLTVV.

This sequence joins TRBV5-4 and TRBJ2-7; D possibly corresponds to TRBD2 (6 bases). This CDR3 has 16 residues. V lost 2 bases and J 3 bases, leaving 18 bases between the germline ends. The germline V gene encodes CDR1 SGHNT and CDR2 YYREEE (reference sequence). CDR3 amino acids: CASSLQGRSGLYEQYF. The CDR3 bases are TGTGCCAGCAGCTTACAAGGGCGCAGCGGGCTCTACGAGCAGTACTTC. Full variable domain (outside the CDR3, taken from reference TRBV5-4 and TRBJ2-7): ETGVTQSPTHLIKTRGQQVTLRCSSQSGHNTVSWYQQALGQGPQFIFQYYREEENGRGNFPPRFSGLQFPNYSSELNVNALELDDSALYLCASSLQGRSGLYEQYFGPGTRLTVT.